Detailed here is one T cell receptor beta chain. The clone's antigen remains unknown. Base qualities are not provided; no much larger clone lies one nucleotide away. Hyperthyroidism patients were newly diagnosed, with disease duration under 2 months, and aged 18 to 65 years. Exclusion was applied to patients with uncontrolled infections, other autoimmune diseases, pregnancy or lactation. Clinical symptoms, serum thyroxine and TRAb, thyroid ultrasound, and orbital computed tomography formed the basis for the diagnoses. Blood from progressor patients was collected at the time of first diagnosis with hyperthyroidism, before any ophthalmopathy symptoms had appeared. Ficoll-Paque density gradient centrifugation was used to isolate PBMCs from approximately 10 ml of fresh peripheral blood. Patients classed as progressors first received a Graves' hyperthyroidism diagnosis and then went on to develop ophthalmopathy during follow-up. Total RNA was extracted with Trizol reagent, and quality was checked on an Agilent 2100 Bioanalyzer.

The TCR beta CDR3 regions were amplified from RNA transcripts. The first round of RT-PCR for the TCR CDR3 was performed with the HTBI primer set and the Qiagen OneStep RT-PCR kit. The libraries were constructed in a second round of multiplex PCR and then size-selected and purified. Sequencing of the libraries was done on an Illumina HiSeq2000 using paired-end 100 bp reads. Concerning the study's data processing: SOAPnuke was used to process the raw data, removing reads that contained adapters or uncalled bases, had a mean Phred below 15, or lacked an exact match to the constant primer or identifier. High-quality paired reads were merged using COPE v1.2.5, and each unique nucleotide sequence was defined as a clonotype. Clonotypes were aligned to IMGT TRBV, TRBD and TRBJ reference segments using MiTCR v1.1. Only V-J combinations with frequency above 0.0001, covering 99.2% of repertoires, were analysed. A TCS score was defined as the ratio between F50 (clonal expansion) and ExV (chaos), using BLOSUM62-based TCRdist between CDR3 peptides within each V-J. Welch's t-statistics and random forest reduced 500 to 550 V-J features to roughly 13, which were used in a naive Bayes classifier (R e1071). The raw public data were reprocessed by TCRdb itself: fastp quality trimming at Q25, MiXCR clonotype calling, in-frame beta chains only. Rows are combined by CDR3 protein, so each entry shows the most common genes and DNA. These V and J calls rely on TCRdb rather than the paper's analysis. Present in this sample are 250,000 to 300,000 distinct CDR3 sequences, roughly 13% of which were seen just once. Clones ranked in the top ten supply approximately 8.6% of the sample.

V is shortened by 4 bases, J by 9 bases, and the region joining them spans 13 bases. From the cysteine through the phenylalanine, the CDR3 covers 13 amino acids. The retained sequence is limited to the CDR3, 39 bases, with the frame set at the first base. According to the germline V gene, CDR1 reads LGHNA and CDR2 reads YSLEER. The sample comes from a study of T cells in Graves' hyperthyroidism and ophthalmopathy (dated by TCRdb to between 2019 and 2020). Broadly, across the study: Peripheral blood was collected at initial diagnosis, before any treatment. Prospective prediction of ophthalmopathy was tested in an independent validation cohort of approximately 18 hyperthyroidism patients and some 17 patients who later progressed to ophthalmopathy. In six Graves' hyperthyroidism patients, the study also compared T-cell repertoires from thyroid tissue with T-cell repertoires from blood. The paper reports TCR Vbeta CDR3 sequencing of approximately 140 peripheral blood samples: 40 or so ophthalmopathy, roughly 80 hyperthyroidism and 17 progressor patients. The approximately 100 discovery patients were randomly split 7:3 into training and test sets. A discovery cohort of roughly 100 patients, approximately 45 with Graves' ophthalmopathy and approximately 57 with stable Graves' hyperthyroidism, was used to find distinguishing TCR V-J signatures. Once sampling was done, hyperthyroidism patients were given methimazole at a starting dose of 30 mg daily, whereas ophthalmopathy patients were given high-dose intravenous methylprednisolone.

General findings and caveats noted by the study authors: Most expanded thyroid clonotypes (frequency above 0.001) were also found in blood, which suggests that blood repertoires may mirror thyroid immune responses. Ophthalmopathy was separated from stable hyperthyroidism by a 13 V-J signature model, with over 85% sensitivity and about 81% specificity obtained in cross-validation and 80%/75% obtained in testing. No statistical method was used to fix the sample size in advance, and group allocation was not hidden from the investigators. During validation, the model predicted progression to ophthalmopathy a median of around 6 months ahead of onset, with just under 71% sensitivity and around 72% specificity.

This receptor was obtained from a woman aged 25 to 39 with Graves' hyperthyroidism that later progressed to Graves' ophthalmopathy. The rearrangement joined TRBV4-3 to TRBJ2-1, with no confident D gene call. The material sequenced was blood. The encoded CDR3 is CASSPALRLEQFF. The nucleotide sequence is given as TGCGCCAGCAGCCCCGCGCTCAGGCTTGAGCAGTTCTTC.